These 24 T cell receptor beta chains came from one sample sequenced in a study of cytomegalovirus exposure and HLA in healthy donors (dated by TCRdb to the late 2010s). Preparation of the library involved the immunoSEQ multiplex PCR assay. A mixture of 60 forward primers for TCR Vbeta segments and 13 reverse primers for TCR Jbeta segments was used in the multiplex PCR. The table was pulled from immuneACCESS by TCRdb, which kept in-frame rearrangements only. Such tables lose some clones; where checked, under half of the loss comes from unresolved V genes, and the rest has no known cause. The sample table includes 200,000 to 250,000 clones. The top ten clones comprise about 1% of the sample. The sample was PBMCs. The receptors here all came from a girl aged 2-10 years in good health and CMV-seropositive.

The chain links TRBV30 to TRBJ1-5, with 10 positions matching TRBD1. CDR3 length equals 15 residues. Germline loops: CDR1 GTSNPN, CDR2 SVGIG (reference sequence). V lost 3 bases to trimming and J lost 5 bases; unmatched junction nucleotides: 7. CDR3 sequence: CAWRDGTGEDQPQHF. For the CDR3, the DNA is TGTGCCTGGAGGGACGGGACAGGGGAGGATCAGCCCCAGCATTTT.

The CDR3, as DNA: TGTGCCAGTAGTATAGGTTTGGACAGGGATAGCAATCAGCCCCAGCATTTT. Protein sequence: CASSIGLDRDSNQPQHF. This chain connects TRBV19 to TRBJ1-5; 8 bases fit TRBD1. From germline, CDR1 is LNHDA and CDR2 SQIVND (reference sequence). The V gene end was trimmed by 1 base and the J gene end by 0 bases; junction bases not matched to a gene: 5. CDR3 length equals 17 residues.

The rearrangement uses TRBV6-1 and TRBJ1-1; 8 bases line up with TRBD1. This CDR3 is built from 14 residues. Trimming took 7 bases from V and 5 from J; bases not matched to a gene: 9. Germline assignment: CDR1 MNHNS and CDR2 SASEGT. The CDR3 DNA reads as TGTGCCAGCACCCTAGGACAGGGTGTAACTGAAGCTTTCTTT. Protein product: CASTLGQGVTEAFF.

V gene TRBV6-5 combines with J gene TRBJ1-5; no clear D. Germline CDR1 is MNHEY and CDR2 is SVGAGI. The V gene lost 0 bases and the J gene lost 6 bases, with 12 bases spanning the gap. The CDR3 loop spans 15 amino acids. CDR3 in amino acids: CASSYSRGNGQPQHF. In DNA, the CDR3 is TGTGCCAGCAGTTACTCGAGAGGGAACGGTCAGCCCCAGCATTTT.

The CDR3 region is CASSSRWEGGEKLFF. The CDR3 nucleotides read TGTGCCAGCAGTTCCCGTTGGGAGGGAGGGGAAAAACTGTTTTTT. This chain uses TRBV28 with TRBJ1-4; D uncertain. The V gene's germline CDR1 is MDHEN and CDR2 SYDVKM. The CDR3 is 15 residues long. With 4 bases removed from V and 8 bases from J, the gap between germline ends came to 17 bases.

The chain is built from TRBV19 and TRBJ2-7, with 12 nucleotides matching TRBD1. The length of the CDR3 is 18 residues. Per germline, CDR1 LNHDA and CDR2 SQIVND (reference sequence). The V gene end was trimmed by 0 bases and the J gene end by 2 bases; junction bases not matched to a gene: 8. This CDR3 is CASSIDQVGTGGAYEQYF. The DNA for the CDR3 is TGTGCCAGTAGTATAGATCAGGTCGGGACAGGGGGCGCCTACGAGCAGTACTTC.

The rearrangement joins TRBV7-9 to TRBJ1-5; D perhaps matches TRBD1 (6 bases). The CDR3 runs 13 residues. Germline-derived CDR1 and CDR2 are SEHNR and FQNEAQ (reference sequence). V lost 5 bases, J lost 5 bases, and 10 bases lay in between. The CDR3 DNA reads TGTGCCAGCAGCCAGGGGTTCGATCAGCCCCAGCATTTT. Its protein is CASSQGFDQPQHF.

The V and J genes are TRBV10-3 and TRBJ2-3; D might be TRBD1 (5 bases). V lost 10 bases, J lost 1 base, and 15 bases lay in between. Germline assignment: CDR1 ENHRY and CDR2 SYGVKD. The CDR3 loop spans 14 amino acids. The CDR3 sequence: CATATVIRTDTQYF. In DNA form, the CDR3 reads TGTGCCACCGCGACAGTAATCCGCACAGATACGCAGTATTTT.

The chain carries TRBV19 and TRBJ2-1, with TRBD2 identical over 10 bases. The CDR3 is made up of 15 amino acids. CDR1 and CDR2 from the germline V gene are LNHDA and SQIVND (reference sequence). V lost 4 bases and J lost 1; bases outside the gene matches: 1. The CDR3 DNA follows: TGTGCCAGTAGTACTAGCGGGAGTTCCTACAATGAGCAGTTCTTC. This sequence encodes CASSTSGSSYNEQFF.

In DNA form, the CDR3 reads TGTGCCAGCAGCACAGGGGATCAGCCCCAGCATTTT. Protein: CASSTGDQPQHF. The gene calls are TRBV28 and TRBJ1-5; 7 bases map to TRBD1. V was pared by 6 bases and J by 5 bases, with 1 base of the junction left unmatched. The V gene's germline CDR1 is MDHEN and CDR2 SYDVKM. This CDR3 is 12 amino acids long.

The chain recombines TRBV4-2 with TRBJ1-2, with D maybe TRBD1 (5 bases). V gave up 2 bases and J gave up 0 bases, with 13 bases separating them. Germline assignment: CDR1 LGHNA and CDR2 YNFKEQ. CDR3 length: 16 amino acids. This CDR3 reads CASSQIPTETNYGYTF. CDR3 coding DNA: TGTGCCAGCAGCCAAATACCGACAGAAACTAACTATGGCTACACCTTC.

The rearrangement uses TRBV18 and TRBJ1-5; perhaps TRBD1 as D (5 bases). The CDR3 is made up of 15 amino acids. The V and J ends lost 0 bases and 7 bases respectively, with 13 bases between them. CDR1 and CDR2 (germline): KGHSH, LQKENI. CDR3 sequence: CASSPPSQGGQPQHF. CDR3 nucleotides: TGTGCCAGCTCACCACCGTCTCAGGGTGGCCAGCCCCAGCATTTT.

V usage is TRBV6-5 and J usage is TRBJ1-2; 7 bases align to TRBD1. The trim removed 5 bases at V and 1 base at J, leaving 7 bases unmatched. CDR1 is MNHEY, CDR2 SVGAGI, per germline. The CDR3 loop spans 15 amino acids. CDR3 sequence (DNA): TGTGCCAGCAGTAATCCGGGACAGAGTAACTATGGCTACACCTTC. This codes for CASSNPGQSNYGYTF.

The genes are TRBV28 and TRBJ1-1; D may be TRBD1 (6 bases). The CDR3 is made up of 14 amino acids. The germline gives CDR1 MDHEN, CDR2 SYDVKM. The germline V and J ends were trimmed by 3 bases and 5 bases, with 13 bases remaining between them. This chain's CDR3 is CASSFRQGWTEAFF. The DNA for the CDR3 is TGTGCCAGCAGTTTTCGGCAGGGGTGGACTGAAGCTTTCTTT.

The CDR3 here is CSVGPRTGLAFHEQYF. The CDR3 nucleotides are TGCAGCGTTGGACCCCGGACAGGACTAGCGTTCCACGAGCAGTACTTC. The chain joins TRBV29-1 to TRBJ2-7; TRBD2 aligns across 9 bases. The trim removed 4 bases at V and 5 bases at J, leaving 15 bases unmatched. The CDR3 consists of 16 residues. Germline CDR1 reads SQVTM; CDR2 reads ANQGSEA.

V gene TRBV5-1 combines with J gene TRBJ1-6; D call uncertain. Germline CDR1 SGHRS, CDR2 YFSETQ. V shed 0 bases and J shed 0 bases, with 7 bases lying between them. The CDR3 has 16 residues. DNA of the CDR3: TGCGCCAGCAGCTTGGCTGGGAGCTCCTATAATTCACCCCTCCACTTT. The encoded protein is CASSLAGSSYNSPLHF.

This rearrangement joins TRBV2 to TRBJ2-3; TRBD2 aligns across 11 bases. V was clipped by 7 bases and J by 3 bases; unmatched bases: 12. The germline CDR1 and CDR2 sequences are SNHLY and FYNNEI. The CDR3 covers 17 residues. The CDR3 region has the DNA TGTGCCAGCACAGAAGTAGCGGGAGGGCCGGGGACAGATACGCAGTATTTT. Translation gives CASTEVAGGPGTDTQYF.

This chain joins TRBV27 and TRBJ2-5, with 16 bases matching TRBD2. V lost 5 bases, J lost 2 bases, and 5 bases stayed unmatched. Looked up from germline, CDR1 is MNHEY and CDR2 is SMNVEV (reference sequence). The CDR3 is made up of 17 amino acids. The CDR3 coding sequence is TGTGCCAGCAGTCTCAAGGGACTAGCGGGAGGGCAAGAGACCCAGTACTTC. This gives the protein CASSLKGLAGGQETQYF.

The CDR3 region has the DNA TGTGCCAGCAGCTTAGCGTGGGGGGACAGGGACCTCAATGAGCAGTTCTTC. This encodes CASSLAWGDRDLNEQFF. The V call is TRBV7-9, the J call TRBJ2-1; 9 bases line up with TRBD1. The CDR3 is 17 residues long. Losses at the gene ends were 0 bases for V and 6 bases for J; bases not matched to a gene: 9. Germline CDR1 reads SEHNR; CDR2 reads FQNEAQ (reference sequence).

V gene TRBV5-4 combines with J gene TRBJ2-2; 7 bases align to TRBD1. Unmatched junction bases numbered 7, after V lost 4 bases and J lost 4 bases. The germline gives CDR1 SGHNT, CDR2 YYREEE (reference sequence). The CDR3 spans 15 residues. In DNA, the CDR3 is TGTGCCAGCAGCCTTGGGACAGCCACCACCGGGGAGCTGTTTTTT. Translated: CASSLGTATTGELFF.

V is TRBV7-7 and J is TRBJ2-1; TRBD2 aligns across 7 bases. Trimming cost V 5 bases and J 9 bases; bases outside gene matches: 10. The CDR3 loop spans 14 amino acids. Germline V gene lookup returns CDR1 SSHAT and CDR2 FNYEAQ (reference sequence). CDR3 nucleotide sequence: TGTGCCAGCAGCGCCCGGCGCGGGAGTGGTGAGCAGTTCTTC. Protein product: CASSARRGSGEQFF.

The CDR3 DNA sequence: TGTGCCAGCAGCACATTACTAGCGGGACAAACCGGGGAGCTGTTTTTT. It is translated as CASSTLLAGQTGELFF. The rearrangement links TRBV6-4 to TRBJ2-2, with 10 bases fitting TRBD2. V was pared by 6 bases and J by 5 bases, with 9 bases of the junction left unmatched. The CDR3 length is 16 residues. The germline V gene encodes CDR1 MRHNA and CDR2 SNTAGT.

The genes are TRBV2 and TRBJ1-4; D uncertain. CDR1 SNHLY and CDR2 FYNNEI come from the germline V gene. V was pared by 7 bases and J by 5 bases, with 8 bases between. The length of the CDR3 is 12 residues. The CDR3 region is CASIGRNEKLFF. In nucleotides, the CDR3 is TGTGCCAGCATTGGGAGGAATGAAAAACTGTTTTTT.

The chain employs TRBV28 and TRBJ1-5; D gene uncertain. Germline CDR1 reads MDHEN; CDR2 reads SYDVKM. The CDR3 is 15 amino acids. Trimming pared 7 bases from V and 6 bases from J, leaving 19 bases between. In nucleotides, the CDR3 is TGTGCCAGCACTCAAACCGGGATCTCGCGTCAGCCCCAGCATTTT. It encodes CASTQTGISRQPQHF.